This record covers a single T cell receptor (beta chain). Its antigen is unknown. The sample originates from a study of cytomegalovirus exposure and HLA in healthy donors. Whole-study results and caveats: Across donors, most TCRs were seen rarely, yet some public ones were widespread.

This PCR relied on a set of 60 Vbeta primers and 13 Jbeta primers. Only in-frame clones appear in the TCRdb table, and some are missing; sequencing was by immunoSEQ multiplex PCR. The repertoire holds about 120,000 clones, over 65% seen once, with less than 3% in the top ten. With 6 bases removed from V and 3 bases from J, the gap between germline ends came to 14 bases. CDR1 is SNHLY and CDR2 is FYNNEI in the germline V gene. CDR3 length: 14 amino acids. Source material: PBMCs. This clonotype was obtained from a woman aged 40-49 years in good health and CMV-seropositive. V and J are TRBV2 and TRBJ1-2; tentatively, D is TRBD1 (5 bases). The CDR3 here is CASRPHDRYYGYTF. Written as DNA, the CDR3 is TGTGCCAGCAGGCCCCATGACAGATACTATGGCTACACCTTC.